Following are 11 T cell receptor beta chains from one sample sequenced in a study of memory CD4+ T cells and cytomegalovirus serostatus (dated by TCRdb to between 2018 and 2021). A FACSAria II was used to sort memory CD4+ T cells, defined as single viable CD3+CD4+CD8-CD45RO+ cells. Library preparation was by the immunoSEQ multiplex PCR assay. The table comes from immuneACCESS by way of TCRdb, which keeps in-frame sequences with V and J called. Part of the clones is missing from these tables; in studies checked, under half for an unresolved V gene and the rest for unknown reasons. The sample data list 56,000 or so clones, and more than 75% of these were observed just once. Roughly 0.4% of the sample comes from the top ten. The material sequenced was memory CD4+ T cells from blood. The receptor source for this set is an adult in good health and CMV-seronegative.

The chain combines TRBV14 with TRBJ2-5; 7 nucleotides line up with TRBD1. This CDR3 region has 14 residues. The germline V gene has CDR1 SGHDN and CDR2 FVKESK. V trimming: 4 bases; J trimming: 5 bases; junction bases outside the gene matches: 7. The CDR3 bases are TGTGCCAGCAGCCCCATCGACAGGGTGGAGACCCAGTACTTC. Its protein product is CASSPIDRVETQYF.

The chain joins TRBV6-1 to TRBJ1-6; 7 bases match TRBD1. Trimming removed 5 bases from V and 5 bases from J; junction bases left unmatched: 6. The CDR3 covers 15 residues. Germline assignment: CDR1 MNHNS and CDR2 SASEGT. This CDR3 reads CASSTRQGNNSPLHF. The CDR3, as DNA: TGTGCCAGCAGTACCCGACAGGGAAATAATTCACCCCTCCACTTT.

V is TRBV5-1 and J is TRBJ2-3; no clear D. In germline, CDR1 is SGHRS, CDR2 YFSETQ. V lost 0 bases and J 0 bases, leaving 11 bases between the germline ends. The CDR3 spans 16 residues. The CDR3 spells CASSLDGVTSTDTQYF. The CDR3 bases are TGCGCCAGCAGCTTGGACGGTGTAACTAGCACAGATACGCAGTATTTT. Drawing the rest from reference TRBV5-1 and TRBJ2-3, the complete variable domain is KAGVTQTPRYLIKTRGQQVTLSCSPISGHRSVSWYQQTPGQGLQFLFEYFSETQRNKGNFPGRFSGRQFSNSRSEMNVSTLELGDSALYLCASSLDGVTSTDTQYFGPGTRLTVL.

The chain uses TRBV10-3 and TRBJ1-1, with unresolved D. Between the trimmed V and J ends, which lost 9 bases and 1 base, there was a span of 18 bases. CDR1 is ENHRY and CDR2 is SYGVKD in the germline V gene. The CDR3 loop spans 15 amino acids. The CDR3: CAMTRQAGGNTEAFF. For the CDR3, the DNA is TGTGCCATGACAAGGCAGGCCGGCGGGAACACTGAAGCTTTCTTT.

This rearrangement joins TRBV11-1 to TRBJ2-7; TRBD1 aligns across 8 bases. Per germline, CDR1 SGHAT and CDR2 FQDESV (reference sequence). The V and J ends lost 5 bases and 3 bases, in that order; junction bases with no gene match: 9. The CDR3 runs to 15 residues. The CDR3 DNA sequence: TGTGCCAGCAGCCCCCGACAGGGGTTGGTCTACGAGCAGTACTTC. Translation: CASSPRQGLVYEQYF.

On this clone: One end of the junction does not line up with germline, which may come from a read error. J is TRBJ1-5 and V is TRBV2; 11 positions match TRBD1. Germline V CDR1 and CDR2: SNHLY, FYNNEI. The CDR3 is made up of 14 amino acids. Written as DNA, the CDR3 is TGTGCCAGCAGTGGGACAGGGGGCAAACAGCCCCAGCATTTT. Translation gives CASSGTGGKQPQHF. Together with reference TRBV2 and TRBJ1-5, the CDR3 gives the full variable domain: EPEVTQTPSHQVTQMGQEVILRCVPISNHLYFYWYRQILGQKVEFLVSFYNNEISEKSEIFDDQFSVERPDGSNFTLKIRSTKLEDSAMYFCASSGTGGKQPQHFGDGTRLSIL.

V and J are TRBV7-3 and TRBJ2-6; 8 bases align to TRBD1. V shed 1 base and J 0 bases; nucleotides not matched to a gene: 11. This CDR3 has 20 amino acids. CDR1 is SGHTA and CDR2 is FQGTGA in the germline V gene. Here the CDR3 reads CASSLMGLGQGSSGANVLTF. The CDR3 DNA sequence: TGTGCCAGCAGCTTAATGGGGTTAGGACAGGGAAGCTCTGGGGCCAACGTCCTGACTTTC.

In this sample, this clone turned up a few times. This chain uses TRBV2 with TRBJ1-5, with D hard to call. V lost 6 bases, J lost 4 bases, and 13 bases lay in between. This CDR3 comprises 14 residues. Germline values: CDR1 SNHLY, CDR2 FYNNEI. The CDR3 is CASRISEWNQPQHF. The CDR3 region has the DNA TGTGCCAGCAGGATCAGCGAGTGGAATCAGCCCCAGCATTTT.

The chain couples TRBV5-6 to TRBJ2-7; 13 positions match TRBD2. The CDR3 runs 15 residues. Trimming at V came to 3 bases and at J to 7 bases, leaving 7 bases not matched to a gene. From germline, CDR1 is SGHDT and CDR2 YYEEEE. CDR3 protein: CASSSRLAGGGEQYF. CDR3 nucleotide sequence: TGTGCCAGCAGCTCCCGACTAGCGGGGGGAGGTGAGCAGTACTTC.

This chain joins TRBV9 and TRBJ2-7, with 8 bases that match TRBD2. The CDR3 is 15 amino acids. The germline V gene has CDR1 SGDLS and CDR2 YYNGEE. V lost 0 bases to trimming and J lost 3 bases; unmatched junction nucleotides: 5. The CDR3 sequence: CASSVAGGDLYEQYF. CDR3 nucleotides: TGTGCCAGCAGCGTAGCGGGAGGGGACCTCTACGAGCAGTACTTC.

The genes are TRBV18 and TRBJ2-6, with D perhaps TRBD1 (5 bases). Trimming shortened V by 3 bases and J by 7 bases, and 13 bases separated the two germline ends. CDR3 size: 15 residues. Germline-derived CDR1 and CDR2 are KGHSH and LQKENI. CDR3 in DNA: TGTGCCAGCTCACCCTACAGGAGTAATGCCAACGTCCTGACTTTC. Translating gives CASSPYRSNANVLTF.